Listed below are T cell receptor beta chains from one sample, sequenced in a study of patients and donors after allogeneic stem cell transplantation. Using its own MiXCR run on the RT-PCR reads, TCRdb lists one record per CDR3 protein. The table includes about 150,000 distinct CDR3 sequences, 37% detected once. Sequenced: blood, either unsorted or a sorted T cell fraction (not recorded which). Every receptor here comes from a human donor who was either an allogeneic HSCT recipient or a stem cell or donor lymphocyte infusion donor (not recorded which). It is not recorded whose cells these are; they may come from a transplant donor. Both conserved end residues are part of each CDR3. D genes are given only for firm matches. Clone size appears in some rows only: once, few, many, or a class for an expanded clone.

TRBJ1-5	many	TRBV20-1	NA	TGCAGTGCTAGATCCGGCCGCGTGGATCCCAATCAGCCCCAGCATTTT	CSARSGRVDPNQPQHF
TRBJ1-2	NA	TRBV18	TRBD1	TGTGCCAGCTCACCCACCGACAGGGCCGGCGGCTACACCTTC	CASSPTDRAGGYTF
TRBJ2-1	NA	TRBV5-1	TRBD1	TGCGCCAGCAGCTTCCAGACAGGGACGCATGAGCAGTTCTTC	CASSFQTGTHEQFF
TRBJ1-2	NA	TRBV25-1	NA	TGTGCCAGCAGTGAGCAGGCAGGCTACACCTTC	CASSEQAGYTF
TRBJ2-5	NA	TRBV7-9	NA	TGTGCCAGCGAGGGCCTTCCGGAGACCCAGTACTTC	CASEGLPETQYF
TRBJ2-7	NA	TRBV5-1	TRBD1	TGCGCCAGCAGCTCTGGGACAGGGTACTACGAGCAGTACTTC	CASSSGTGYYEQYF
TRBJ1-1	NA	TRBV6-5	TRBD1	TGTGCCGCCTCGGACAGGGAAGAAACTGAAGCTTTCTTT	CAASDREETEAFF
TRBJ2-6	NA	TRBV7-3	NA	TGTGCCAGCAGCTTAACGACGGGACACCCCTCTGGGGCCAACGTCCTGACTTTC	CASSLTTGHPSGANVLTF
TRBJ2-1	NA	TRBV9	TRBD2	TGTGCCAGCAGCGTAGGGCGGGGGGCATACAATGAGCAGTTCTTC	CASSVGRGAYNEQFF
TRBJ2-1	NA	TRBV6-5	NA	TGTGCCAGCAGTTACTCAAGGGGTCCTAGTGATGAGCAGTTCTTC	CASSYSRGPSDEQFF
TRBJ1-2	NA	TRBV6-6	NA	TGTGCCAGCAGTTACTCGGATTCAGGCTACACCTTC	CASSYSDSGYTF